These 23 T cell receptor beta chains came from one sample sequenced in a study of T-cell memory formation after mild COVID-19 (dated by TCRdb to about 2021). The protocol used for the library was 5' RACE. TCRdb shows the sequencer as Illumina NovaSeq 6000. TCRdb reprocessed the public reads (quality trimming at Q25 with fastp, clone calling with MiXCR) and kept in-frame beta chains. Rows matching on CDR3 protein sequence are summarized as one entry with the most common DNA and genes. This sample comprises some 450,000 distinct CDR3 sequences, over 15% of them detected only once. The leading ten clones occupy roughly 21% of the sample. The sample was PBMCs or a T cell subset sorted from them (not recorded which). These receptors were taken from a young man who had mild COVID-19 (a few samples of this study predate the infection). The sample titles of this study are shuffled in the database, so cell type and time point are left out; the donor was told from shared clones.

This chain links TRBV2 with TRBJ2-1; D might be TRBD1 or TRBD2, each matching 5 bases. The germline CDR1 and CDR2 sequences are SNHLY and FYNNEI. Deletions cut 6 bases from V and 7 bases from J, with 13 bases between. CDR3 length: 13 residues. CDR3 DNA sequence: TGTGCCAGCAGATCCCGGGGCGGGAATGAGCAGTTCTTC. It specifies CASRSRGGNEQFF.

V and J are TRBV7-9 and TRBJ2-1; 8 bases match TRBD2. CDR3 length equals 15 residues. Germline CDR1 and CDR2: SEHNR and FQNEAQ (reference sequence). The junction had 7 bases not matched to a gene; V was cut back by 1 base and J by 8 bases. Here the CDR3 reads CASSLGGGTWDEQFF. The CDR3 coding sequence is TGTGCCAGCAGCTTAGGCGGGGGGACGTGGGATGAGCAGTTCTTC.

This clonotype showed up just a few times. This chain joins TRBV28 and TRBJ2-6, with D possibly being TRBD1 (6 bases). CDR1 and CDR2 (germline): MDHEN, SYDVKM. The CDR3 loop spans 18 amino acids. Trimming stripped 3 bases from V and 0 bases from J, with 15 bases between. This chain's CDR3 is CASSFPGTLFSGANVLTF. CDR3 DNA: TGTGCCAGCAGTTTTCCGGGGACACTCTTCTCTGGGGCCAACGTCCTGACTTTC.

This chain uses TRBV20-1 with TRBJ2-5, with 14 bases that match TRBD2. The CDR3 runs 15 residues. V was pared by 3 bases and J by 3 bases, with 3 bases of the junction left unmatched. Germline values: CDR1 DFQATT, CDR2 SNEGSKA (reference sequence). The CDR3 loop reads CSARGLAGAEETQYF. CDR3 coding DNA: TGCAGTGCTAGGGGACTAGCGGGGGCGGAAGAGACCCAGTACTTC.

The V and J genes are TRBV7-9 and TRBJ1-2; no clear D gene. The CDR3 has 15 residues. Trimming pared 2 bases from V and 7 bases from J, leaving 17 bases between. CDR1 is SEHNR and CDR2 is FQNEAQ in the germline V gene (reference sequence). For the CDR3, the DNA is TGTGCCAGCAGCTTAACATCCCTGACTGACTTTGGCTACACCTTC. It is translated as CASSLTSLTDFGYTF.

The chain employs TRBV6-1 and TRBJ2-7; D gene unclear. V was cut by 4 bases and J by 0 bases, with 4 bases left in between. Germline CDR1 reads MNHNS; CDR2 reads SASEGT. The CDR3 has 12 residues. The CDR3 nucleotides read TGTGCCAGCAGTGTGCACTCCTACGAGCAGTACTTC. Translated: CASSVHSYEQYF.

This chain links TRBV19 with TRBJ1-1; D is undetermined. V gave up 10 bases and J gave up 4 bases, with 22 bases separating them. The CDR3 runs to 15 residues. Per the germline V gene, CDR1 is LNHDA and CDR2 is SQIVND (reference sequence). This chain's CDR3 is CATLGGRVMVTEAFF. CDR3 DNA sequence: TGTGCCACCTTGGGAGGGCGTGTAATGGTCACTGAAGCTTTCTTT.

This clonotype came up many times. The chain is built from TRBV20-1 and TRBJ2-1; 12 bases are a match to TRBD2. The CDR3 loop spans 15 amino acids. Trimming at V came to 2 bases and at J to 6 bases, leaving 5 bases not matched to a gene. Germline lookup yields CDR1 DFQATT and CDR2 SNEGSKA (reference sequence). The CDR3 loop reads CSARRTSGVANEQFF. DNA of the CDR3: TGCAGTGCTAGAAGGACTAGCGGGGTGGCCAATGAGCAGTTCTTC.

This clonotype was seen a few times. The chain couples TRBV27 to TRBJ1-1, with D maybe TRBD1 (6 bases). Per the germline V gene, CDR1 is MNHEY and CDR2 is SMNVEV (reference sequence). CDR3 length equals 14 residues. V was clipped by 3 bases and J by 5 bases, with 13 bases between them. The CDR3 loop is CASSFYGGETEAFF. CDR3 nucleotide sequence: TGTGCCAGCAGTTTTTATGGGGGCGAAACTGAAGCTTTCTTT.

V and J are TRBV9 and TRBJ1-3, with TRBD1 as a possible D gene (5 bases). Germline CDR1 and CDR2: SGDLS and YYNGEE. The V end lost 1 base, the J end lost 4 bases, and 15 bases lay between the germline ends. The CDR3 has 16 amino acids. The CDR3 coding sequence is TGTGCCAGCAGCGTAACGGGGGGACCGATGGGAAACACCATATATTTT. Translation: CASSVTGGPMGNTIYF.

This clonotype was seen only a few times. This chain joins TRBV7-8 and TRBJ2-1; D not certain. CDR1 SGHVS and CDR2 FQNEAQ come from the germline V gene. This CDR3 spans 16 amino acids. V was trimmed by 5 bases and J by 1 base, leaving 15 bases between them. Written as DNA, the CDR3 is TGTGCCAGCAGCACGCTTTTCGACGTATCCTACAATGAGCAGTTCTTC. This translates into CASSTLFDVSYNEQFF.

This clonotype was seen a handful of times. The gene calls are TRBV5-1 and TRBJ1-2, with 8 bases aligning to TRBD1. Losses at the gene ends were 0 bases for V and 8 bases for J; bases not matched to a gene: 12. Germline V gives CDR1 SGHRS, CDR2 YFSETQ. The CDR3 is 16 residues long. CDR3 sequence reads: CASSLAGGQGLYGYTF. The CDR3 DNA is TGCGCCAGCAGCTTGGCAGGCGGACAGGGATTGTACGGCTACACCTTC.

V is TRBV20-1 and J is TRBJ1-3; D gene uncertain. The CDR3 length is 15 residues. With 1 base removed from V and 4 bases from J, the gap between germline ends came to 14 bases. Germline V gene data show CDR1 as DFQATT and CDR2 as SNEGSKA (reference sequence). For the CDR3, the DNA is TGCAGTGCTAGAGTCCCCCCGGGAAACGGAAACACCATATATTTT. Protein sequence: CSARVPPGNGNTIYF.

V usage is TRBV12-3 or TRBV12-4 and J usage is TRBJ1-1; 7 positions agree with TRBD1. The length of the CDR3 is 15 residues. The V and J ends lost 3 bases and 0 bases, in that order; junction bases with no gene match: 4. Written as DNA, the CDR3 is TGTGCCAGCAGTTTGGAGGGGGCGGTGAACACTGAAGCTTTCTTT. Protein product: CASSLEGAVNTEAFF.

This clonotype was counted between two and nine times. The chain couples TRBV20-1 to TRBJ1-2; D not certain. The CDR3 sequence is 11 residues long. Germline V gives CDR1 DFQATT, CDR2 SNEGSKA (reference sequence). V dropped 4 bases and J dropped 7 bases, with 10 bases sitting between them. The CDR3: CSATNPFGYTF. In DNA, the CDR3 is TGCAGTGCTACCAACCCGTTTGGCTACACCTTC.

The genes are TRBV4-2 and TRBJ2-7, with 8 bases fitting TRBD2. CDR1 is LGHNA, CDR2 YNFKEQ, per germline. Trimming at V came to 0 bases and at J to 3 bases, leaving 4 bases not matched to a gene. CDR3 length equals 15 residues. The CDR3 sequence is CASSQDAGGGYEQYV. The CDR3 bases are TGTGCCAGCAGCCAAGATGCGGGGGGAGGCTACGAGCAGTACGTC.

The CDR3 is CASSVTGGFNEQFF. The DNA for the CDR3 is TGTGCCAGCAGCGTGACAGGGGGCTTCAATGAGCAGTTCTTC. The rearrangement joins TRBV7-9 to TRBJ2-1, with TRBD1 matching over 10 bases. Germline CDR1 is SEHNR and CDR2 is FQNEAQ (reference sequence). With V trimmed by 5 bases and J by 6 bases, 4 bases remained unmatched. This CDR3 region has 14 residues.

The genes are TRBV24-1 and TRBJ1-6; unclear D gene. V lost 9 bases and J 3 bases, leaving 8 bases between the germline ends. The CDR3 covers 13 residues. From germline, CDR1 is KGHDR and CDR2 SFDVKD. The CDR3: CATRHLYNSPLHF. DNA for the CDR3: TGTGCCACCCGACATCTCTATAATTCACCCCTCCACTTT.

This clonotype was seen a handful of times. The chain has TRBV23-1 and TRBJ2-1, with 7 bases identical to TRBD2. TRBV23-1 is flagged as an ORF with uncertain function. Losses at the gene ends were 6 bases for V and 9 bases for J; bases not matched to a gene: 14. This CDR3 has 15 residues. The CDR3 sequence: CASRDSGGRGGEQFF. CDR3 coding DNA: TGCGCCAGCAGGGACTCAGGCGGTCGCGGGGGTGAGCAGTTCTTC.

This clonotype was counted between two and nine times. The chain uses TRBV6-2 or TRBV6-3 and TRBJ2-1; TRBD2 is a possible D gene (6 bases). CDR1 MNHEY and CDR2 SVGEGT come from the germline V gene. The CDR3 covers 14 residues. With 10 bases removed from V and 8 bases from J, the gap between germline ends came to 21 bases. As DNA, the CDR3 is TGTGCCACAAAAGGGACTTTAACGGGACATGAGCAGTTCTTC. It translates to CATKGTLTGHEQFF.

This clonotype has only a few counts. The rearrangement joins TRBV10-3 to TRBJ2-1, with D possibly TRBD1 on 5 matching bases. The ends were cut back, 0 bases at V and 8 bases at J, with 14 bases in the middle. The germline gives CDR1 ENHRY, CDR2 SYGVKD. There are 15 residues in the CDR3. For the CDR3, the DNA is TGTGCCATCAGTGAGTCTAAGGGGCCCCTGCATGAGCAGTTCTTC. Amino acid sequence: CAISESKGPLHEQFF.

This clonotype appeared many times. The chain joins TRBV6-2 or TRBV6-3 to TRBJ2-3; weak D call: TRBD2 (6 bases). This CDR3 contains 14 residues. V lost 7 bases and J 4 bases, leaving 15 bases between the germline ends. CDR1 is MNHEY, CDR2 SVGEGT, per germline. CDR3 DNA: TGTGCCAGCAACCCTTGGGGAGGCCCAGATACGCAGTATTTT. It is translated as CASNPWGGPDTQYF.

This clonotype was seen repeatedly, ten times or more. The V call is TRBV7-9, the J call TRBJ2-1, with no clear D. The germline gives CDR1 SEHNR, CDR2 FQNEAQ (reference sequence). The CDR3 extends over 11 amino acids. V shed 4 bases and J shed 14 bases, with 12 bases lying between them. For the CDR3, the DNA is TGTGCCAGCAGCTACACGGTGGAAGAGTTCTTC. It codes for CASSYTVEEFF.